A selection of T cell receptor beta chains follows, all from one sample in a study of T-cell reconstitution after alpha-beta-depleted transplantation in children. TCRdb reprocessed the PCR reads via MiXCR and lists one record per CDR3 protein. This table holds a few hundred thousand distinct CDR3 sequences, approximately 23% found once. The material sequenced was PBMCs, mostly from graft donor cells, taken 180 days after TCRalphabeta/CD19-depleted stem cell transplant. The receptors derive from a male patient younger than 18 who had a stem cell transplant for acute lymphoblastic leukemia, so the T cells may come from the graft donor. The CDR3 runs from the conserved cysteine through the conserved F or W. D genes are given only for firm matches. Not all rows give a size; the values are once, few, many and, for expanded clones, a class.

DNA: TGTGCCAGCAGCTCCTATACAGGGGACAATGAAAAACTGTTTTTT
CDR3: CASSSYTGDNEKLFF
D: TRBD1
J: TRBJ1-4
size: once
V: TRBV7-9

DNA: TGTGCTAGTGGTTTGGTAGGACAGAGTAATGAAAAACTGTTTTTT
CDR3: CASGLVGQSNEKLFF
D: -
J: TRBJ1-4
size: -
V: TRBV12-5

DNA: TGCAGCCTATGGACTCTCTACAATGAGCAGTTCTTC
CDR3: CSLWTLYNEQFF
D: -
J: TRBJ2-1
size: -
V: TRBV29-1

DNA: TGTGCCAGCTCACCGGCAAGAGGCAGTAACTATGGCTACACCTTC
CDR3: CASSPARGSNYGYTF
D: -
J: TRBJ1-2
size: -
V: TRBV18

DNA: TGTGCCAGCAGCTGGGGACTAGCGGGAGATACGCAGTATTTT
CDR3: CASSWGLAGDTQYF
D: TRBD2
J: TRBJ2-3
size: few
V: TRBV7-9

DNA: TGCAGCGTTGAATTAGGGGGAACTGAAGCTTTCTTT
CDR3: CSVELGGTEAFF
D: -
J: TRBJ1-1
size: -
V: TRBV29-1

DNA: TGCGCCAGCAGCCCCGGACAGGCCTCTAGCAATCAGCCCCAGCATTTT
CDR3: CASSPGQASSNQPQHF
D: TRBD1
J: TRBJ1-5
size: few
V: TRBV5-1

DNA: TGCAGTGCCCTACGGGGCACAGATACGCAGTATTTT
CDR3: CSALRGTDTQYF
D: -
J: TRBJ2-3
size: few
V: TRBV20-1

DNA: TGTGCCACCTCGAAAGGAGGGAGTGAGACCCAGTACTTC
CDR3: CATSKGGSETQYF
D: -
J: TRBJ2-5
size: few
V: TRBV24-1

DNA: TGTGCCAGCAGCTTAGGCCCTCAGCCCCAGCATTTT
CDR3: CASSLGPQPQHF
D: -
J: TRBJ1-5
size: -
V: TRBV7-9

DNA: TGCAGTGCTAGAGTTAGGGAGGCCGTTCCCTACAATGAGCAGTTCTTC
CDR3: CSARVREAVPYNEQFF
D: -
J: TRBJ2-1
size: -
V: TRBV20-1

DNA: TGTGCCAGCAGCTTAGAGCCCCCTATTACTGGAGAGACCCAGTACTTC
CDR3: CASSLEPPITGETQYF
D: -
J: TRBJ2-5
size: -
V: TRBV7-9

DNA: TGCAGCGTTGATGTACAAGAGACCCAGTACTTC
CDR3: CSVDVQETQYF
D: -
J: TRBJ2-5
size: medium-sized
V: TRBV29-1

DNA: TGTGCCAGCAGCTCTCATAGCGGGAGATTAAACAATGAGCAGTTCTTC
CDR3: CASSSHSGRLNNEQFF
D: TRBD2
J: TRBJ2-1
size: -
V: TRBV7-1

DNA: TGCGCCAGCAGCTTGGGAGCTGAAGCTTTCTTT
CDR3: CASSLGAEAFF
D: -
J: TRBJ1-1
size: many
V: TRBV5-1

DNA: TGTGCCAGTAGTATTAAGTTCGCGGGAGGGCCCGGCAATGAGCAGTTCTTC
CDR3: CASSIKFAGGPGNEQFF
D: TRBD2
J: TRBJ2-1
size: -
V: TRBV19

DNA: TGTGCCAGCAGTTACAGGCCCTCTCCGGCCACCGGGGAGCTGTTTTTT
CDR3: CASSYRPSPATGELFF
D: -
J: TRBJ2-2
size: -
V: TRBV12-3/TRBV12-4

DNA: TGCGCCAGCAGCCAAAACGGACCCTACGAGCAGTACTTC
CDR3: CASSQNGPYEQYF
D: -
J: TRBJ2-7
size: -
V: TRBV4-1

DNA: TGTGCCAGCAGCGGAACCGGGGAGCTGTTTTTT
CDR3: CASSGTGELFF
D: -
J: TRBJ2-2
size: few
V: TRBV5-5

DNA: TGCAGTGCTAGAGGGAATAGCGGGGACAATGAGCAGTTCTTC
CDR3: CSARGNSGDNEQFF
D: TRBD2
J: TRBJ2-1
size: few
V: TRBV20-1

DNA: TGTGCCAGCAGTTTGGCCGGACAGGGTAATGGCTACACCTTC
CDR3: CASSLAGQGNGYTF
D: TRBD1
J: TRBJ1-2
size: -
V: TRBV12-3/TRBV12-4